This T cell receptor beta chain was identified in a study of blood T cell repertoires in COVID-19. Study details: Samples taken during acute and convalescent COVID-19 were collected in the United States, Italy and Spain. PBMCs, B-cell-depleted T cells, or T cells provided the cDNA or gDNA that made up the material.

Trimming took 4 bases from V and 5 from J; bases not matched to a gene: 13. Germline V lookup: CDR1 SGHRS, CDR2 YFSETQ. CDR3 length equals 18 residues. In the original analysis: Amplification of reference gene primers was used by the study to estimate nucleated cell counts. Some clones are missing from TCRdb's copy, which holds only in-frame ones; the method was immunoSEQ multiplex PCR. V and J calls and clone size follow that table, whereas D and trimming were derived from the DNA. The sample shows tens of thousands of clones, 87% of them seen only once. Sequencing was carried out using peripheral blood. This chain connects TRBV5-1 to TRBJ2-5, with TRBD2 matching over 14 bases. This TCR came from a male donor with acute or convalescent COVID-19. CDR3 in amino acids: CASSLGTSGGPNGETQYF. The CDR3 DNA follows: TGCGCCAGCAGCCTGGGGACTAGCGGGGGACCTAACGGGGAGACCCAGTACTTC. Full variable domain (missing parts from reference TRBV5-1 and TRBJ2-5): KAGVTQTPRYLIKTRGQQVTLSCSPISGHRSVSWYQQTPGQGLQFLFEYFSETQRNKGNFPGRFSGRQFSNSRSEMNVSTLELGDSALYLCASSLGTSGGPNGETQYFGPGTRLLVL.